This T cell receptor (beta chain) stems from a study of CD8 T cells in ankylosing spondylitis. Trimming took 6 bases from V and 6 from J; bases not matched to a gene: 11. The CDR3 totals 16 residues. Library preparation for TCR beta used quantitative 5'-RACE with molecular barcodes. TCRdb re-analysed the 5' RACE reads in MiXCR, keeping a single row per CDR3 protein. Here the sample spans a few hundred thousand distinct CDR3 sequences, 20% to 25% being singletons. This clonotype turned up a few times. As yet, its antigen is unknown. Study findings and constraints: Disease-linked clones bore a CD8+ phenotype, appearing relatively rarely in peripheral blood. A TCR beta motif made of eight highly homologous variants seemed typical of ankylosing spondylitis blood. Reactive arthritis synovial fluid and blood were previously reported to contain some motif variants.

The rearrangement uses TRBV12-3 or TRBV12-4 and TRBJ1-5; 10 bases map to TRBD1. This receptor was identified in a male donor with ankylosing spondylitis. The sample was blood, either unsorted or a sorted T cell fraction (not recorded which). CDR3: CASSRGVGTGAQPQHF. The CDR3 DNA is TGTGCCAGCAGCCGGGGGGTTGGGACAGGGGCTCAGCCCCAGCATTTT.